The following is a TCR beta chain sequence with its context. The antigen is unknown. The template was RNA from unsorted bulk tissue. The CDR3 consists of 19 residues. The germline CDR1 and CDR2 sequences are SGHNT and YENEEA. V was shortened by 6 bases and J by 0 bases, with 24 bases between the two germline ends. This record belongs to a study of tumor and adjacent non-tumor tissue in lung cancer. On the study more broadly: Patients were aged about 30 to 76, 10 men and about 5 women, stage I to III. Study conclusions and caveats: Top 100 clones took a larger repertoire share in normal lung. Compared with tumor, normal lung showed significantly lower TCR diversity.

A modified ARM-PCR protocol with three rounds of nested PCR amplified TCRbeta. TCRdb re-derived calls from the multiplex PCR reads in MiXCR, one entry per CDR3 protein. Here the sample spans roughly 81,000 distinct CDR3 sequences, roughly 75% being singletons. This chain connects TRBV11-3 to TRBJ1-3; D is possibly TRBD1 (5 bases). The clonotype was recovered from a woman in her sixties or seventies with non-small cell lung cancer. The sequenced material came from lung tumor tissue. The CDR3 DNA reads TGTGCCAGCAGTCAAGGACATGGTACCACAAATAGCTCTGGAAACACCATATATTTT. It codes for CASSQGHGTTNSSGNTIYF. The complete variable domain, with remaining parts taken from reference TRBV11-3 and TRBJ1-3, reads EAGVVQSPRYKIIEKKQPVAFWCNPISGHNTLYWYLQNLGQGPELLIRYENEEAVDDSQLPKDRFSAERLKGVDSTLKIQPAELGDSAVYLCASSQGHGTTNSSGNTIYFGEGSWLTVV.